In this sample, the clone carrying this T cell receptor (beta chain) turned up a few times. Its antigen is currently unknown. These data come from a study of identical twins. Study-level results: Interpretation of the results relied on cross-sectional statistical analysis and not on following the same donors. There were fewer insertions in abundant cord blood beta clonotypes, but memory repertoires showed no such pattern. Low generation-probability sequences were in excess among twin-shared out-of-frame alpha sequences.

One entry per CDR3 protein, called by TCRdb with MiXCR from the 5' RACE reads. Here the sample spans 1.5 million or so distinct CDR3 sequences, under 35% being singletons. Germline V gene sequence: CDR1 MGHDK, CDR2 SYGVNS. The CDR3 sequence is 15 residues long. Unmatched junction bases numbered 10, after V lost 4 bases and J lost 7 bases. The V gene is TRBV25-1, the J gene TRBJ2-3; 8 bases fit TRBD1. The sequence came from a newborn girl in good health. Material: cord blood. CDR3: CASSVSGQGPHTQYF. The CDR3 nucleotides read TGTGCCAGCAGTGTATCAGGACAGGGACCCCATACGCAGTATTTT.